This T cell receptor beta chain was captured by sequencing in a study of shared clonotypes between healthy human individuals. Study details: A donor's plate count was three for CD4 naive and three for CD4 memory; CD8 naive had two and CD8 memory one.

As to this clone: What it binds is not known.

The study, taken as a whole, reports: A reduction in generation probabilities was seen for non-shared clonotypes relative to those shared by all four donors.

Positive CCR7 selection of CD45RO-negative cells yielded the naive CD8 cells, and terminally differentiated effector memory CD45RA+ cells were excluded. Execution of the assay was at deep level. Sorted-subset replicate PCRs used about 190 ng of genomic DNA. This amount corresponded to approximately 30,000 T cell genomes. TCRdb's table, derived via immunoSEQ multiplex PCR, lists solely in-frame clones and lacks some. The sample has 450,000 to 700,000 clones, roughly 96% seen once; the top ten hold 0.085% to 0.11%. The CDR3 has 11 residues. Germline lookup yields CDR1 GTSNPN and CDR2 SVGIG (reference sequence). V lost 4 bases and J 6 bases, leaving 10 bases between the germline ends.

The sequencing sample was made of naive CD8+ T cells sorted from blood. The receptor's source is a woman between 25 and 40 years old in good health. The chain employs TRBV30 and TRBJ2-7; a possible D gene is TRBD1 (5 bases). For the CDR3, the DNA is TGTGCCTGGAAGAAGGGGTCCGAGCAGTACTTC. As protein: CAWKKGSEQYF.